This passage covers 9 T cell receptor beta chains from one sample sequenced in a study of T cells in Graves' hyperthyroidism and ophthalmopathy. From RNA transcripts, TCR beta CDR3 regions were amplified. A set of HTBI primers served as the primers for a first-round RT-PCR of the TCR CDR3. TCRdb re-derived calls from the multiplex PCR reads in MiXCR, one entry per CDR3 protein. Among about 580,000 distinct CDR3 sequences, around 46% were seen once, and the ten largest hold around 7.7%. The source material was peripheral blood or thyroid tissue (not recorded which). Receptor source: a young woman with Graves' hyperthyroidism.

About this clonotype: This could be a read error, since a much larger clone is one nucleotide away. V is TRBV19 and J is TRBJ2-7; D not certain. Germline V lookup: CDR1 LNHDA, CDR2 SQIVND (reference sequence). This CDR3 is built from 13 residues. The CDR3 sequence is CASSRAFPYEQYF. CDR3 DNA: TGCGCCAGCAGCCGGGCCTTCCCCTACGAGCAGTACTTC.

This clonotype has just a few counts. The chain recombines TRBV6-6 with TRBJ1-5; 7 nucleotides align to TRBD1. Trimming at V came to 5 bases and at J to 5 bases, leaving 6 bases not matched to a gene. This CDR3 has 14 amino acids. Looked up from germline, CDR1 is MNHNY and CDR2 is SVGAGI (reference sequence). DNA for the CDR3: TGTGCCAGCAGTGATACAGGGGCAGATCAGCCCCAGCATTTT. This codes for CASSDTGADQPQHF.

There are many counts of this clonotype. The chain employs TRBV20-1 and TRBJ2-7; 8 bases line up with TRBD2. Germline trimming cut 3 bases from V and 3 bases from J; bases unmatched to any gene: 4. Germline assignment: CDR1 DFQATT and CDR2 SNEGSKA (reference sequence). The CDR3 has 13 amino acids. CDR3 coding DNA: TGCAGTGCTAGGCCGGGAGGGTTCTACGAGCAGTACTTC. Protein: CSARPGGFYEQYF.

This clonotype was detected only a few times. V is TRBV5-1 and J is TRBJ2-7, with 7 bases matching TRBD2. This CDR3 has 16 amino acids. With 4 bases clipped from V and 2 bases from J, the junction kept 12 bases outside the gene matches. Germline loops: CDR1 SGHRS, CDR2 YFSETQ. CDR3 nucleotide sequence: TGCGCCAGCAGCGGGCGGGGGACTCTGGGCCCCTACGAGCAGTACTTC. Protein product: CASSGRGTLGPYEQYF.

The genes are TRBV25-1 and TRBJ2-2, with 10 bases lining up with TRBD2. The V segment lost 4 bases and the J segment 4 bases; nucleotides outside the gene matches: 3. The CDR3 has 15 residues. Germline V gives CDR1 MGHDK, CDR2 SYGVNS. The CDR3 DNA reads TGTGCCAGCAGTGCCCTAGCGGGAGCCACCGGGGAGCTGTTTTTT. Its translation is CASSALAGATGELFF.

This clonotype was recorded once. The chain recombines TRBV15 with TRBJ2-7; D is possibly TRBD1 (7 bases). This CDR3 region has 14 residues. Germline V gene lookup returns CDR1 LNHNV and CDR2 YYDKDF (reference sequence). V lost 4 bases, J lost 8 bases, and 18 bases lay in between. The CDR3 loop reads CATSKSQGGNQQYF. CDR3 in DNA: TGTGCCACCAGCAAAAGTCAGGGGGGCAATCAGCAGTACTTC.

A few counts support this clonotype. The chain uses TRBV20-1 and TRBJ2-3; 10 bases match TRBD2. The V gene's germline CDR1 is DFQATT and CDR2 SNEGSKA (reference sequence). V shed 0 bases and J 5 bases; nucleotides not matched to a gene: 8. This CDR3 has 16 residues. CDR3 in amino acids: CSAREHLAGVLDTQYF. In nucleotides, the CDR3 is TGCAGTGCTAGAGAACATCTAGCGGGAGTACTAGATACGCAGTATTTT.

The sample holds many counts of this clonotype. This chain joins TRBV19 and TRBJ1-5; D is undetermined. V was pared by 2 bases and J by 0 bases, with 20 bases between. CDR1 and CDR2 from the germline V gene are LNHDA and SQIVND (reference sequence). This CDR3 contains 19 residues. CDR3 nucleotide sequence: TGTGCCAGTAGTATAAAATGGACCGCAGCTTCTTATAGCAATCAGCCCCAGCATTTT. Protein sequence: CASSIKWTAASYSNQPQHF.

This clonotype was detected once. A junction boundary mismatches the germline segment, possibly from a read error. V gene TRBV7-2 combines with J gene TRBJ2-7; unclear D gene. The CDR3 spans 14 residues. The germline gives CDR1 SGHTA, CDR2 FQGNSA. The CDR3 here is CASSHRTESYEQHF. The CDR3 DNA reads TGTGCCAGCAGCCACCGGACGGAGAGTTACGAGCAGCACTTC.